This T cell receptor (beta chain) was profiled in a study of CD8 T cells in Susac syndrome. Turning to the study itself: Active disease was present in about 6 of the sequenced Susac syndrome patients, whereas roughly eight of them were in remission.

Of note for this clonotype: Its antigen is not identified.

CDR3 size: 15 residues. V was clipped by 2 bases and J by 4 bases, with 11 bases between them. Per the germline V gene, CDR1 is LGHDT and CDR2 is YNNKEL (reference sequence). Reverse transcription of about 0.45 to 1 ug RNA was performed with random hexamers. Across 54 Vbeta and 13 Jbeta, TCR beta CDR3 was amplified with immunoSEQ multiplex PCR. TCRdb independently ran MiXCR on the immunoSEQ multiplex PCR reads; one entry per CDR3 protein. Seen here are 180,000 or so distinct CDR3 sequences, over 90% observed once, and the top ten hold around 0.095%. Notes on the study in general: Expansion of clones was not seen in the CD4+ T cell repertoires of Susac syndrome.

Sequencing used CD4+ T cells from PBMCs. This receptor was identified in a human donor with Susac syndrome. The genes are TRBV3-1 and TRBJ2-2; possibly TRBD1 for D (5 bases). The CDR3: CASSQIPGPTGELFF. The DNA of the CDR3 is TGTGCCAGCAGCCAAATCCCAGGGCCCACCGGGGAGCTGTTTTTT.